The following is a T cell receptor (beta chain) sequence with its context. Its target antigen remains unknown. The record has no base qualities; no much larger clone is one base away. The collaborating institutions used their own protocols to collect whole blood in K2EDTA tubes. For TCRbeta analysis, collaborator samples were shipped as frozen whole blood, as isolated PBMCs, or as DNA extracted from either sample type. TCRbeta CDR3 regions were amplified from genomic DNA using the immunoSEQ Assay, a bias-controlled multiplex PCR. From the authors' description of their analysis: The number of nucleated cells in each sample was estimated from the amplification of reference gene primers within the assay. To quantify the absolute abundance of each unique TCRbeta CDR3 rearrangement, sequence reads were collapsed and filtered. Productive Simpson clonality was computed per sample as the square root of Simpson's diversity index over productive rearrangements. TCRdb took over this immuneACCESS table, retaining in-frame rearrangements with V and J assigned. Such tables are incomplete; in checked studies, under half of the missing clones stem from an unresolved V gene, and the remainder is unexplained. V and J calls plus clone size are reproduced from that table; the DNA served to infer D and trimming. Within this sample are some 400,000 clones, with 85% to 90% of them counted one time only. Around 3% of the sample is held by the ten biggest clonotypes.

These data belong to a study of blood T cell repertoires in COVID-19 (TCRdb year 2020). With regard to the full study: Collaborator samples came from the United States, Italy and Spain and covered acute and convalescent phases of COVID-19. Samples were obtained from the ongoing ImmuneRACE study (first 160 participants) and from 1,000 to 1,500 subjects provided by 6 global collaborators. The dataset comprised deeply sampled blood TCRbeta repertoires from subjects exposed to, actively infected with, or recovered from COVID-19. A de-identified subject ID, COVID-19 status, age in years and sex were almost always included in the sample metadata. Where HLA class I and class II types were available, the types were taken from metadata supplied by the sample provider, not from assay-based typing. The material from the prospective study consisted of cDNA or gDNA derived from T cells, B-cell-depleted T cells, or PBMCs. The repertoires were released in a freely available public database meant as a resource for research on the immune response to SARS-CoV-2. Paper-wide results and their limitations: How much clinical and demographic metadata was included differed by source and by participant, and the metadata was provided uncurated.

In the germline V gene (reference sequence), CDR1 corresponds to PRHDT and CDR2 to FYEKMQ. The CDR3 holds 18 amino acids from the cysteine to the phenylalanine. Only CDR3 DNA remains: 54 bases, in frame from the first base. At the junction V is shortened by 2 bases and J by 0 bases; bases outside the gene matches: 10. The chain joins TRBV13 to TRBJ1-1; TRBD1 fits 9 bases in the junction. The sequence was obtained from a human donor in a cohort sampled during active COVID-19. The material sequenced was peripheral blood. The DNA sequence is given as TGTGCCAGCAGCTTATACGGGGACAGGGCCTCCATGAACACTGAAGCTTTCTTT. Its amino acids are CASSLYGDRASMNTEAFF.